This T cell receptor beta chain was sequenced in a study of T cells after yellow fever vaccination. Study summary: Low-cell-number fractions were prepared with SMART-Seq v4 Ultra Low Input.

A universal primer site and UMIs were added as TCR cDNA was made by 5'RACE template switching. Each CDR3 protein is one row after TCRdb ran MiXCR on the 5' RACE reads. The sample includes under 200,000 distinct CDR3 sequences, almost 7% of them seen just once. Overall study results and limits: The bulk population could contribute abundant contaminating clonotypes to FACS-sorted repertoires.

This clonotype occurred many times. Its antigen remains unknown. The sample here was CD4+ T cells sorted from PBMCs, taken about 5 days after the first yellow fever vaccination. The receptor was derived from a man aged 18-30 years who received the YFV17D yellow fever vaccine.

In DNA, the CDR3 is TGCGCCAGCAGCTCCTGGCAGGGATCCTACAATGAGCAGTTCTTC. Its translation: CASSSWQGSYNEQFF. The rearrangement links TRBV5-1 to TRBJ2-1; tentatively, D is TRBD1 (5 bases). This CDR3 has 15 amino acids. Germline-derived CDR1 and CDR2 are SGHRS and YFSETQ. Trimming took 3 bases from V and 1 from J, leaving 11 bases between them.